This TCR beta chain was identified during a study of blood T cell repertoires in COVID-19 (dated by TCRdb to 2020 to 2021). Background on the whole study: The collaborator samples originated in the United States, Italy and Spain and spanned the acute and convalescent phases of COVID-19. The material from the prospective study consisted of cDNA or gDNA derived from T cells, B-cell-depleted T cells, or PBMCs. Subjects who had been exposed to COVID-19, were actively infected with it, or had recovered from it provided the deeply sampled blood TCRbeta repertoires that made up the dataset. The repertoires were released in a freely available public database intended as a resource for research on the immune response to SARS-CoV-2. The samples were drawn from the first 160 participants of the ongoing ImmuneRACE study and from 1,254 subjects provided by 6 global collaborators. A de-identified subject ID, COVID-19 status, age in years and sex were almost always included in the sample metadata. HLA class I and class II types, where available, came from metadata supplied by the sample provider rather than from assay-based typing. Broad study findings and their caveats: The quantity of clinical and demographic metadata differed by source and by participant and was supplied without curation.

Trimming removed 0 bases from V and 4 bases from J, leaving 10 bases between the germline ends. The CDR3 measures 15 amino acids from cysteine to phenylalanine. The sequence is cut down to CDR3 DNA, 45 bases in frame from base 1. The germline V gene yields SGHTA for CDR1 and FQGNSA for CDR2. At one collaborating source in Seattle, patients were enrolled during active infection and were followed longitudinally through the course of disease. Collaborating institutions collected whole blood in K2EDTA tubes following their own protocols. For TCRbeta analysis, collaborator samples were shipped as frozen whole blood, as isolated PBMCs, or as DNA extracted from either sample type. TCRbeta CDR3 regions were amplified from genomic DNA using the immunoSEQ Assay, a bias-controlled multiplex PCR. The original pipeline was this. Within the assay, amplification of reference gene primers was used to estimate how many nucleated cells each sample contained. To quantify the absolute abundance of each unique TCRbeta CDR3 rearrangement, sequence reads were collapsed and filtered. For each sample, productive Simpson clonality was calculated as the square root of Simpson's diversity index over productive rearrangements. TCRdb obtained this table from immuneACCESS and retained in-frame rearrangements with V and J assigned. These tables miss some clones; where compared with another copy, unresolved V genes account for less than half of the shortfall, and the remainder is unexplained. V and J calls and clone size are given by that table; D and trimming were obtained from the DNA. Recorded for this sample are roughly 280,000 clones; roughly 86% of them occurred a single time. The leading ten clones occupy approximately 10% of the sample.

Details on this clone: This clone's antigen is unknown. No much larger clone exists at a distance of one base, and base qualities are not known.

This chain is built from TRBV7-2 and TRBJ1-5; tentative D gene TRBD1, with 6 bases matching. This TCR was recovered from a woman aged 25 to 39 with COVID-19, enrolled during active disease. Sequenced sample: peripheral blood. CDR3 loop: CASSLASTGNQPQHF. DNA sequence: TGTGCCAGCAGCTTAGCTAGTACAGGGAATCAGCCCCAGCATTTT. With all but the CDR3 taken from the reference TRBV7-2 and TRBJ1-5 genes, the full variable domain is: GAGVSQSPSNKVTEKGKDVELRCDPISGHTALYWYRQSLGQGLEFLIYFQGNSAPDKSGLPSDRFSAERTGGSVSTLTIQRTQQEDSAVYLCASSLASTGNQPQHFGDGTRLSIL.